This TCR beta chain was documented in a study of T cells in localized non-small cell lung cancer. CDR3 length: 14 residues. Trimming left V 4 bases short and J 4 bases short, with 11 bases between. Germline loops: CDR1 SGHKS, CDR2 YYEKEE (reference sequence). Produced via immunoSEQ multiplex PCR; TCRdb's table is partial and in-frame only. The profile shows 75,000 to 95,000 clones, 80% of them singletons. The TCR comes from a man aged 40-75 years with stage II squamous cell lung carcinoma. The chain combines TRBV5-5 with TRBJ1-4, with a weak D call TRBD1 (5 bases). The sample in question was PBMCs, obtained before any cancer treatment. The DNA for the CDR3 is TGTGCCAGCAGCACCGGGAGGGGTAATGAAAAACTGTTTTTT. This encodes CASSTGRGNEKLFF.